The clone carrying this T cell receptor (beta chain) was seen a handful of times. These data originate in a study of patients and donors after allogeneic stem cell transplantation. The germline CDR1 and CDR2 sequences are LGHNA and YNFKEQ. Trimming at V came to 4 bases and at J to 4 bases, leaving 6 bases not matched to a gene. The CDR3 runs to 15 residues. TCRdb reprocessed the RT-PCR reads via MiXCR and lists one record per CDR3 protein. The data hold about a million distinct CDR3 sequences, with more than 15% observed a single time. The sequencing sample was made of blood, either unsorted or a sorted T cell fraction (not recorded which). The chain recombines TRBV4-2 with TRBJ1-2; 10 bases agree with TRBD1. The clonotype was recovered from a human donor who was either an allogeneic HSCT recipient or a stem cell or donor lymphocyte infusion donor (not recorded which). It is not recorded whose cells these are; they may come from a transplant donor. The CDR3 reads CASSRPGTGVYGYTF. In nucleotides, the CDR3 is TGTGCCAGCAGCCGCCCCGGGACAGGGGTCTATGGCTACACCTTC.